This T cell receptor (beta chain) was documented in a study of beta chain features in type 1 diabetes. Overall study findings and caveats: For type 1 diabetes patients, VDJ junctions showed fewer insertions and more deletions. When Type 1 diabetes patients were examined, their TCRB CDR3s proved moderately but significantly shorter in all four CD4+ subsets. In comparison with healthy donors, patients had naive, central memory and Treg TCRB repertoires that appeared more similar.

Expressed TCRB transcripts were sequenced, since all the RNA that had been isolated was reverse transcribed. Libraries were prepared by immunoSEQ multiplex PCR; TCRdb keeps only in-frame clonotypes and omits some of them. The sample gives about 41,000 clones, 66% of which show up once; 1.5% to 2% is in the top ten. The CDR3 totals 15 residues. Trimming pared 0 bases from V and 4 bases from J, leaving 12 bases between. Germline V gene sequence: CDR1 LNHNV, CDR2 YYDKDF (reference sequence). Each of the CD4+ naive, central memory, regulatory and stem cell-like memory populations was sorted via CD45RO/CCR7/CD25/CD127/CD95/CD27. Comment on this clone: As yet, its antigen is unknown.

This clonotype was obtained from a man aged 25-45 years with type 1 diabetes. Some clones in this sample may be carry-over from other donors' samples. Sequenced sample: Tregs from blood. V usage is TRBV15 and J usage is TRBJ1-2, with D hard to call. CDR3: CATSRDQRDLYGYTF. The CDR3 DNA reads TGTGCCACCAGCAGAGATCAGCGGGATCTCTATGGCTACACCTTC.